A selection of T cell receptor beta chains follows, all from one sample in a study of immune characterization of retroperitoneal liposarcoma. TCRdb recomputed calls from the PCR reads with MiXCR, one row per CDR3 protein. The sample shows 9,500 to 12,000 distinct CDR3 sequences, around a quarter of them seen only once. Sequenced input: tumor tissue. The receptors come from a female donor with retroperitoneal liposarcoma. Each CDR3 is given with its conserved first and last residue. Fields, in order: D gene, V gene, J gene, clone size, CDR3 protein, CDR3 DNA. The D gene is left open where the match is weak. A row's size may be missing; if present it is once, few, many or a size class.

NA	TRBV14	TRBJ1-1	NA	CASSHNRENTEAFF	TGTGCCAGCAGCCATAACAGAGAGAACACTGAAGCTTTCTTT
NA	TRBV12-3/TRBV12-4	TRBJ2-7	NA	CASRGGSYEQYF	TGTGCCAGCAGAGGAGGGAGCTACGAGCAGTACTTC
TRBD2	TRBV10-3	TRBJ2-3	NA	CAIRFAGLAGGLSTDTQYF	TGTGCCATCAGGTTTGCGGGGCTAGCGGGGGGCCTAAGCACAGATACGCAGTATTTT
NA	TRBV25-1	TRBJ2-5	few	CASSEELGRVQETQYF	TGTGCCAGCAGTGAAGAGTTGGGCAGGGTTCAAGAGACCCAGTACTTC
NA	TRBV6-1	TRBJ2-4	NA	CASSIFGRAKNIQYF	TGTGCCAGCAGTATCTTCGGAAGAGCCAAAAACATTCAGTACTTC
TRBD1	TRBV12-3/TRBV12-4	TRBJ1-5	NA	CASSLTGDSNQPQHF	TGTGCCAGCAGTTTAACAGGGGATAGCAATCAGCCCCAGCATTTT
TRBD2	TRBV6-4	TRBJ2-2	NA	CASSDSLAGETGELFF	TGTGCCAGCAGTGACTCGCTAGCGGGAGAAACCGGGGAGCTGTTTTTT
NA	TRBV6-6	TRBJ2-1	NA	CASSYGPLRYF	TGTGCCAGCAGTTACGGGCCACTGAGGTACTTC
TRBD2	TRBV11-1	TRBJ2-2	many	CASSLLAGAAGELFF	TGTGCCAGCAGCTTACTAGCGGGAGCAGCAGGGGAGCTGTTTTTT
NA	TRBV7-4	TRBJ2-7	few	CASSLVSHRYEQYF	TGTGCCAGCAGCTTGGTAAGCCACCGTTACGAGCAGTACTTC
TRBD2	TRBV4-1	TRBJ2-2	NA	CASSQSIASGRTNTGELFF	TGCGCCAGCAGCCAGTCAATTGCTAGCGGGAGGACCAACACCGGGGAGCTGTTTTTT
NA	TRBV11-2	TRBJ2-7	NA	CASSLAWSYEQYF	TGTGCCAGCAGCTTAGCCTGGTCCTACGAGCAGTACTTC
NA	TRBV6-1	TRBJ2-1	many	CASGTPSSYNEQFF	TGTGCCAGCGGGACCCCGAGCTCCTACAATGAGCAGTTCTTC
TRBD2	TRBV12-3/TRBV12-4	TRBJ2-3	few	CASSHSPGLGRSDTQYF	TGTGCCAGCAGTCATTCGCCGGGACTAGGTCGCTCAGATACGCAGTATTTT
NA	TRBV6-1	TRBJ2-7	many	CASREGSYEQYF	TGTGCCAGCAGGGAGGGGAGCTACGAGCAGTACTTC
NA	TRBV7-2	TRBJ2-1	medium-sized	CASSLDTGFYNEQFF	TGTGCCAGCAGCTTAGACACGGGTTTCTACAATGAGCAGTTCTTC
TRBD1	TRBV6-1	TRBJ2-4	NA	CASTGGQGLVAAKNIQYF	TGTGCCAGCACAGGGGGACAGGGGTTGGTGGCGGCCAAAAACATTCAGTACTTC
TRBD2	TRBV6-1	TRBJ2-1	NA	CASSDSGRAHEQFF	TGTGCCAGCAGTGATAGCGGGAGGGCCCATGAGCAGTTCTTC
NA	TRBV12-3/TRBV12-4	TRBJ1-2	NA	CASSLGGLRNDGYTF	TGTGCCAGCAGTTTGGGAGGTCTGAGGAATGATGGCTACACCTTC
NA	TRBV6-1	TRBJ2-3	medium-sized	CASRKIVRASTDTQYF	TGTGCCAGCAGGAAGATAGTTAGAGCCAGCACAGATACGCAGTATTTT
TRBD2	TRBV7-2	TRBJ2-7	NA	CASSPGGAGKRYEQYF	TGTGCCAGCAGCCCGGGGGGGGCTGGGAAGCGATACGAGCAGTACTTC
NA	TRBV6-6	TRBJ2-4	NA	CASSYSSTISAIQYF	TGTGCCAGCAGTTACTCCTCGACAATCTCCGCCATTCAGTACTTC
NA	TRBV7-3	TRBJ2-7	many	CASSLIGADEQYF	TGTGCCAGCAGCTTAATAGGGGCCGATGAGCAGTACTTC